The 20 T cell receptor beta chains in this list originate from one sample, sequenced in a study of blood T cell repertoires in COVID-19. This table comes from immunoSEQ multiplex PCR, and its TCRdb copy is limited to in-frame clones, with some not included. The sample contains 190,000 or so clones, around nine tenths of which appear only once. The sequencing sample was made of peripheral blood. All receptors derive from a man between 60 and 75 years old who had recovered from COVID-19.

The rearrangement links TRBV19 to TRBJ2-1; 10 bases fit TRBD2. The V segment lost 3 bases and the J segment 10 bases; nucleotides outside the gene matches: 12. The CDR3 consists of 16 residues. Germline-derived CDR1 and CDR2 are LNHDA and SQIVND (reference sequence). Written as DNA, the CDR3 is TGTGCCAGTAGTATGCCCCGGCTAGCGGGAGTTAGGGAGCAGTTCTTC. This sequence encodes CASSMPRLAGVREQFF.

The chain combines TRBV7-7 with TRBJ2-1, with 8 bases identical to TRBD2. J was trimmed by 4 bases and V by 1 base; bases with no gene match: 3. The CDR3 sequence is 15 residues long. The germline V gene encodes CDR1 SSHAT and CDR2 FNYEAQ (reference sequence). This CDR3 reads CASSLGGGLYNEQFF. CDR3 DNA sequence: TGTGCCAGCAGCTTAGGCGGGGGGCTATACAATGAGCAGTTCTTC.

The chain recombines TRBV7-9 with TRBJ2-5, with D perhaps TRBD1 (6 bases). CDR3 length equals 14 residues. The V gene lost 8 bases and the J gene lost 0 bases, with 13 bases spanning the gap. The germline V gene has CDR1 SEHNR and CDR2 FQNEAQ (reference sequence). The CDR3 reads CASADGTYQETQYF. Here the CDR3 DNA reads TGTGCCAGCGCCGATGGGACATACCAAGAGACCCAGTACTTC. Complete variable domain (other parts from reference TRBV7-9 and TRBJ2-5): DTGVSQNPRHKITKRGQNVTFRCDPISEHNRLYWYRQTLGQGPEFLTYFQNEAQLEKSRLLSDRFSAERPKGSFSTLEIQRTEQGDSAMYLCASADGTYQETQYFGPGTRLLVL.

The genes are TRBV7-2 and TRBJ2-3; TRBD1 is a possible D gene (5 bases). V was shortened by 4 bases and J by 4 bases, with 9 bases between the two germline ends. The germline CDR1 and CDR2 sequences are SGHTA and FQGNSA. The CDR3 runs 13 residues. The CDR3 nucleotides read TGTGCCAGCAGCTCAGGACACTCAGATACGCAGTATTTT. Translation gives CASSSGHSDTQYF.

The rearrangement uses TRBV5-1 and TRBJ1-2; TRBD1 might be the D (6 bases). V gave up 1 base and J gave up 5 bases, with 9 bases separating them. CDR1 is SGHRS, CDR2 YFSETQ, per germline. This CDR3 is 13 amino acids long. The CDR3 spells CASSLPGQYGYTF. Written as DNA, the CDR3 is TGCGCCAGCAGCTTGCCCGGACAGTATGGCTACACCTTC.

This chain links TRBV6-5 with TRBJ1-4; 10 positions agree with TRBD1. V lost 8 bases and J lost 8; bases outside the gene matches: 8. The CDR3 extends over 14 amino acids. CDR1 and CDR2 (germline): MNHEY, SVGAGI. The CDR3 reads CASGMTGGDEKLFF. The CDR3, as DNA: TGTGCCAGCGGAATGACAGGGGGCGACGAAAAACTGTTTTTT.

The chain recombines TRBV2 with TRBJ1-1; D not certain. The CDR3 has 11 amino acids. The germline V gene encodes CDR1 SNHLY and CDR2 FYNNEI. Trimming took off 9 bases at V and 2 bases at J, with 7 bases between the two ends. This CDR3 is CARRGNTEAFF. The CDR3 DNA reads as TGTGCCAGAAGAGGTAACACTGAAGCTTTCTTT.

The chain is built from TRBV6-2 or TRBV6-3 and TRBJ2-5; the match to TRBD2 covers 7 bases. The CDR3 covers 13 residues. Germline loops: CDR1 MNHEY, CDR2 SVGEGT. After removal of 5 bases from V and 1 base from J, the junction contained 1 base not matched to a gene. CDR3 in amino acids: CASSGGGQETQYF. For the CDR3, the DNA is TGTGCCAGCAGTGGCGGGGGCCAAGAGACCCAGTACTTC.

The chain couples TRBV6-1 to TRBJ2-1, with TRBD2 identical over 7 bases. Germline V gives CDR1 MNHNS, CDR2 SASEGT. J gave up 5 bases and V 3 bases, and 13 bases lay outside the gene matches. This CDR3 has 17 residues. The CDR3 loop reads CASSEVRLAGENNEQFF. CDR3 bases: TGTGCCAGCAGTGAGGTCCGACTAGCCGGGGAAAACAATGAGCAGTTCTTC.

This clone was seen a single time. The rearrangement joins TRBV7-3 to TRBJ2-4; TRBD1 aligns across 7 bases. In germline, CDR1 is SGHTA, CDR2 FQGTGA. This CDR3 comprises 14 residues. V was pared by 5 bases and J by 1 base, with 2 bases of the junction left unmatched. CDR3 sequence reads: CASSLQGAKNIQYF. As DNA, the CDR3 is TGTGCCAGCAGCCTACAGGGGGCCAAAAACATTCAGTACTTC.

The chain has TRBV7-6 and TRBJ2-3, with D perhaps matching TRBD1 (5 bases). Per germline, CDR1 SGHVS and CDR2 FNYEAQ. The CDR3 is made up of 14 amino acids. Trimming took 0 bases from V and 5 from J, leaving 9 bases between them. This CDR3 reads CASSLAQGLDTQYF. The CDR3 DNA follows: TGTGCCAGCAGCTTAGCGCAGGGTTTAGATACGCAGTATTTT.

This sequence joins TRBV7-9 and TRBJ2-7, with 9 bases matching TRBD1. The CDR3 length is 14 residues. Germline values: CDR1 SEHNR, CDR2 FQNEAQ (reference sequence). J lost 0 bases, V lost 7 bases, and 4 bases had no gene match. CDR3 loop: CASIGTGLSYEQYF. DNA for the CDR3: TGTGCCAGCATCGGGACAGGGCTCTCCTACGAGCAGTACTTC. Full variable domain (missing parts from reference TRBV7-9 and TRBJ2-7): DTGVSQNPRHKITKRGQNVTFRCDPISEHNRLYWYRQTLGQGPEFLTYFQNEAQLEKSRLLSDRFSAERPKGSFSTLEIQRTEQGDSAMYLCASIGTGLSYEQYFGPGTRLTVT.

The chain recombines TRBV27 with TRBJ1-2, with D possibly matching TRBD1 (6 bases). The ends were cut back, 4 bases at V and 7 bases at J, with 22 bases in the middle. CDR1 is MNHEY, CDR2 SMNVEV, per germline (reference sequence). This CDR3 is 16 amino acids long. CDR3 sequence: CASSSYTRGLLGGYTF. The CDR3 region has the DNA TGTGCCAGCAGTTCATACACCAGGGGCCTCTTAGGTGGCTACACCTTC.

V gene TRBV4-3 combines with J gene TRBJ1-6; D not resolved. The CDR3 consists of 16 residues. Trimming took off 0 bases at V and 10 bases at J, with 16 bases between the two ends. Germline loops: CDR1 LGHNA, CDR2 YSLEER. The CDR3 loop is CASSQDLSVPSSPLHF. CDR3 in DNA: TGCGCCAGCAGCCAAGATCTATCCGTACCTTCCTCACCCCTCCACTTT.

V is TRBV7-8 and J is TRBJ2-7; TRBD2 agrees at 10 bases. Germline-derived CDR1 and CDR2 are SGHVS and FQNEAQ. The CDR3 sequence is 16 residues long. The junction had 7 bases not matched to a gene; V was cut back by 3 bases and J by 2 bases. The CDR3 region is CASSLLLAGPPYEQYF. CDR3 sequence (DNA): TGTGCCAGCAGCTTGTTACTAGCGGGGCCGCCCTACGAGCAGTACTTC.

This chain connects TRBV4-2 to TRBJ1-4; TRBD1 matches at 7 bases. The CDR3 contains 15 residues. The junction had 7 bases not matched to a gene; V was cut back by 4 bases and J by 5 bases. The germline CDR1 and CDR2 sequences are LGHNA and YNFKEQ. The DNA of the CDR3 is TGTGCCAGCAGCCTTAGTATGACAGGGAATGAAAAACTGTTTTTT. It codes for CASSLSMTGNEKLFF.

The chain couples TRBV3-1 (or the pseudogene TRBV3-2) to TRBJ2-7; unclear D gene. CDR1 is LGHDT and CDR2 is YNNKEL in the germline V gene (reference sequence). This CDR3 has 13 residues. Trimming shortened V by 4 bases and J by 5 bases, and 12 bases separated the two germline ends. The CDR3 DNA is TGTGCCAGCAGCCCTTTGGCAGTTGACGAGCAGTACTTC. Amino acid sequence: CASSPLAVDEQYF.

V is TRBV5-4 and J is TRBJ2-5; maybe TRBD2 (6 bases). The V end was cut by 0 bases, the J end by 1 base, with 10 bases between. CDR3 length: 15 amino acids. Germline lookup yields CDR1 SGHNT and CDR2 YYREEE (reference sequence). The CDR3 is CASSLAGVPQETQYF. The CDR3 DNA reads as TGTGCCAGCAGCTTGGCGGGGGTTCCCCAAGAGACCCAGTACTTC.

Notes on this clone: The junction differs from germline at one of its ends, possibly a read error. The gene calls are TRBV5-1 and TRBJ2-7; 7 bases match TRBD1. The CDR3 runs 17 residues. Germline V gives CDR1 SGHRS, CDR2 YFSETQ. CDR3 in DNA: TGCACCAGCAGCTTGGCCAGTCGGACAGGAAACAAAGAGGAGCAGTACTTC. It yields the protein CTSSLASRTGNKEEQYF.

The V and J genes are TRBV25-1 and TRBJ1-2; 9 nucleotides agree with TRBD1. There are 16 residues in the CDR3. V shed 7 bases, J shed 1 base, and the junction held 10 bases outside the gene matches. The germline V gene encodes CDR1 MGHDK and CDR2 SYGVNS. CDR3 in amino acids: CASNPVPGQGNYGYTF. For the CDR3, the DNA is TGTGCCAGCAACCCCGTCCCGGGACAGGGTAACTATGGCTACACCTTC.